One and the same sample provided the 3 T cell receptor beta chains below, sequenced in a study of radiotherapy plus CTLA-4 blockade in lung cancer (dated by TCRdb to the late 2010s). The library was built by means of the immunoSEQ multiplex PCR assay. TCRdb provides this immuneACCESS table in a form limited to in-frame rearrangements. Some clones are lacking; in checked studies, under half of them reflect an unresolved V gene, and why the rest are absent is not known. This sample comprises about 110,000 clones, 81% of them detected only once. The ten largest clones capture 3.3% of the sample. The sample in question was peripheral blood, obtained from a patient treated with radiotherapy plus ipilimumab. All receptors come from a human donor with non-small cell lung cancer that progressed on radiotherapy plus ipilimumab. Some clones in this sample may be carry-over from other donors' samples.

This clone was observed a handful of times. The gene calls are TRBV5-4 and TRBJ1-4, with 7 bases identical to TRBD1. Germline values: CDR1 SGHNT, CDR2 YYREEE (reference sequence). CDR3 length: 14 amino acids. J lost 6 bases, V lost 4 bases, and 6 bases had no gene match. CDR3 sequence: CASSQGGADEKLFF. CDR3 coding DNA: TGTGCCAGCAGCCAAGGGGGCGCAGATGAAAAACTGTTTTTT.

This clone was seen more than once but under ten times. This chain joins TRBV5-4 and TRBJ2-3; TRBD1 might be the D (5 bases). Trimming removed 4 bases at V and 2 bases at J, with 17 bases between. Germline CDR1 reads SGHNT; CDR2 reads YYREEE (reference sequence). The CDR3 length is 16 residues. CDR3 residues: CASSPSPRGATDTQYF. In nucleotides, the CDR3 is TGTGCCAGCAGCCCCAGTCCTCGTGGGGCCACAGATACGCAGTATTTT.

The rearrangement links TRBV28 to TRBJ2-5, with 8 positions matching TRBD2. The CDR3 covers 13 residues. J lost 5 bases, V lost 7 bases, and 6 bases had no gene match. CDR1 and CDR2 (germline): MDHEN, SYDVKM. The CDR3 DNA sequence: TGTGCCAGCATTCGGGGGGGCCAGGAGACCCAGTACTTC. Translating it yields CASIRGGQETQYF.